The next 29 T cell receptor beta chains were all read from a single sample in a study of a mutant IDH1 vaccine in newly diagnosed glioma. TCRdb's table, derived via immunoSEQ multiplex PCR, lists solely in-frame clones and lacks some. The sample comprises about 110,000 clones, 85% to 90% of which are singletons, and around 0.61% rests with the top ten. Their specific antigens are unknown. The time point: week 11, during vaccination. Each dose delivered 300 ug of mutant IDH1 20-mer peptide subcutaneously with imiquimod. Sample: PBMCs, taken from a glioma patient whose treatment included an IDH1 peptide vaccine. The receptors were gathered from a woman aged 45-59 years with glioma.

This clone was seen a few times. V gene TRBV25-1 combines with J gene TRBJ2-2; D may be TRBD1 (6 bases). CDR1 MGHDK and CDR2 SYGVNS come from the germline V gene. Trimming cost V 7 bases and J 3 bases, with 6 bases left between them. The CDR3 is 12 amino acids. This CDR3 is CASKGDTGELFF. DNA for the CDR3: TGTGCCAGCAAGGGGGACACCGGGGAGCTGTTTTTT.

This chain links TRBV2 with TRBJ1-2; 7 positions match TRBD1. Trimming took 6 bases from V and 8 from J; bases not matched to a gene: 9. This CDR3 comprises 13 residues. Germline V gene data show CDR1 as SNHLY and CDR2 as FYNNEI. The CDR3 DNA reads TGTGCCAGCAGGGTACAGGGGCAGGGAGGCTACACCTTC. Translated, it gives CASRVQGQGGYTF.

The chain combines TRBV9 with TRBJ1-6, with 7 bases fitting TRBD1. The length of the CDR3 is 14 residues. The ends lost 3 bases at V and 10 bases at J; junction bases unmatched: 7. The V gene's germline CDR1 is SGDLS and CDR2 YYNGEE. Written as DNA, the CDR3 is TGTGCCAGCAGCGCGCAGGGGGGAGGGTCACCCCTCCACTTT. This sequence encodes CASSAQGGGSPLHF.

This rearrangement joins TRBV2 to TRBJ1-1; a weak D match, TRBD1 (5 bases). This CDR3 region has 14 residues. Germline V CDR1 and CDR2: SNHLY, FYNNEI. Trimming took 5 bases from V and 0 from J, leaving 10 bases between them. DNA of the CDR3: TGTGCCAGCAGTATTGCAGGGATGAACACTGAAGCTTTCTTT. Amino acids: CASSIAGMNTEAFF.

V and J are TRBV11-2 and TRBJ2-1, with a possible D match to TRBD2 (5 bases). V lost 5 bases to trimming and J lost 0 bases, with 11 bases between them. The CDR3 covers 15 residues. Germline lookup yields CDR1 SGHAT and CDR2 FQNNGV. The DNA of the CDR3 is TGTGCCAGCAGCCGTGGACTGAGCTCCTACAATGAGCAGTTCTTC. This gives the protein CASSRGLSSYNEQFF.

The chain links TRBV4-1 to TRBJ2-7; D possibly corresponds to TRBD1 (6 bases). Germline values: CDR1 MGHRA, CDR2 YSYEKL. There are 15 residues in the CDR3. The V end lost 2 bases, the J end lost 2 bases, and 13 bases lay between the germline ends. The CDR3 loop reads CASSQSGTPTYEQYF. The CDR3 DNA is TGCGCCAGCAGCCAATCCGGGACACCGACCTACGAGCAGTACTTC.

The chain joins TRBV4-1 to TRBJ1-4, with D possibly being TRBD1 (5 bases). V lost 6 bases and J lost 3, with 14 bases in between. Germline V gene data show CDR1 as MGHRA and CDR2 as YSYEKL. The CDR3 runs to 15 residues. The CDR3 DNA sequence: TGCGCCAGCAGGGCACGGGGGGACGCTAATGAAAAACTGTTTTTT. Its protein is CASRARGDANEKLFF.

This clone occurred a few times. This chain links TRBV30 with TRBJ1-1, with no clear D. The V gene's germline CDR1 is GTSNPN and CDR2 SVGIG (reference sequence). V dropped 2 bases and J dropped 0 bases, with 10 bases sitting between them. CDR3 length equals 14 residues. In DNA form, the CDR3 reads TGTGCCTGGAGTTATACCGGGTTGAACACTGAAGCTTTCTTT. It yields the protein CAWSYTGLNTEAFF.

The rearrangement joins TRBV27 to TRBJ2-4; D not resolved. The CDR3 sequence is 13 residues long. Trimming shortened V by 7 bases and J by 6 bases, and 13 bases separated the two germline ends. Germline-derived CDR1 and CDR2 are MNHEY and SMNVEV (reference sequence). In DNA form, the CDR3 reads TGTGCCAGCAAGGAGATAGGGATAAACATTCAGTACTTC. Amino acids: CASKEIGINIQYF.

The chain combines TRBV5-1 with TRBJ2-1, with a possible D match to TRBD1 (6 bases). The V gene lost 2 bases and the J gene lost 9 bases, with 15 bases spanning the gap. In germline, CDR1 is SGHRS, CDR2 YFSETQ. The CDR3 spans 14 residues. CDR3 protein: CASSFGQGSGEQFF. CDR3 in DNA: TGCGCCAGCAGCTTTGGCCAGGGGAGTGGTGAGCAGTTCTTC.

Only one count was recorded for this clone. The genes are TRBV27 and TRBJ2-7, with D unclear. Germline V gives CDR1 MNHEY, CDR2 SMNVEV (reference sequence). V lost 3 bases, J lost 6 bases, and 12 bases lay in between. This CDR3 is 13 amino acids long. Written as DNA, the CDR3 is TGTGCCAGCAGTTTTGGGTCACGCCGCGAGCAGTACTTC. Translating gives CASSFGSRREQYF.

This chain links TRBV2 with TRBJ2-5; no firm D call. The end of the DNA aligns better with TRBJ2-7, so the J call may be wrong. Germline assignment: CDR1 SNHLY and CDR2 FYNNEI. The CDR3 runs 14 residues. DNA of the CDR3: TGTGCCAGCAGTGAAATCCAGAGCTCCTACGAGCAGTACTTC. It codes for CASSEIQSSYEQYF.

J is TRBJ2-2 and V is TRBV7-5; TRBD1, the D gene given by the table, was not confirmed from the DNA. TRBV7-5 is a pseudogene segment. The CDR3 extends over 15 amino acids. The CDR3 loop reads CASTTGASNTGELSF. The DNA for the CDR3 is TGTGCCAGCACAACAGGGGCCTCGAACACCGGGGAGCTGTCTTTT.

V usage is TRBV6-1 and J usage is TRBJ2-5; 8 nucleotides match TRBD2. The V and J ends lost 6 bases and 2 bases, in that order; junction bases with no gene match: 2. The germline V gene encodes CDR1 MNHNS and CDR2 SASEGT. CDR3 length: 13 residues. CDR3: CASRTSAQETQYF. The CDR3 bases are TGTGCCAGCAGGACTAGCGCTCAAGAGACCCAGTACTTC.

The chain has TRBV6-5 and TRBJ1-2, with D perhaps matching TRBD1 (6 bases). Germline V gene data show CDR1 as MNHEY and CDR2 as SVGAGI. The CDR3 has 13 amino acids. Trimming left V 2 bases short and J 8 bases short, with 12 bases between. The CDR3 spells CASSYGGRLGYTF. CDR3 coding DNA: TGTGCCAGCAGTTACGGGGGGCGTTTAGGCTACACCTTC.

This clone was seen a single time. This chain links TRBV6-1 with TRBJ1-1; TRBD1 is a possible D gene (6 bases). Germline V gene data show CDR1 as MNHNS and CDR2 as SASEGT. This CDR3 is built from 14 residues. V shed 2 bases and J shed 7 bases, with 14 bases lying between them. The CDR3 reads CASSEKGGFLEAFF. DNA of the CDR3: TGTGCCAGCAGTGAAAAAGGGGGATTTCTTGAAGCTTTCTTT.

The V call is TRBV6-6, the J call TRBJ2-1; 7 nucleotides align to TRBD2. The junction had 9 bases not matched to a gene; V was cut back by 4 bases and J by 3 bases. Per the germline V gene, CDR1 is MNHNY and CDR2 is SVGAGI (reference sequence). The CDR3 is made up of 16 amino acids. CDR3 amino acids: CASSSLRDYDYNEQFF. CDR3 in DNA: TGTGCCAGCAGTTCCCTCCGGGACTATGACTACAATGAGCAGTTCTTC.

This chain uses TRBV6-5 with TRBJ1-3; maybe TRBD1 (6 bases). The CDR3 is made up of 14 amino acids. V was cut by 6 bases and J by 0 bases, with 9 bases left in between. Germline CDR1 and CDR2: MNHEY and SVGAGI. The CDR3 DNA reads as TGTGCCAGCAGGGACAGCCGCTCTGGAAACACCATATATTTT. It specifies CASRDSRSGNTIYF.

The J gene is TRBJ2-7, the V gene TRBV7-9; no reliable D call. CDR1 is SEHNR and CDR2 is FQNEAQ in the germline V gene (reference sequence). V was cut by 5 bases and J by 5 bases, with 10 bases left in between. This CDR3 spans 12 amino acids. The CDR3 sequence is CASSHTDHEQYF. CDR3 DNA: TGTGCCAGCAGCCATACGGACCACGAGCAGTACTTC.

This chain links TRBV19 with TRBJ2-7; D is possibly TRBD1 (6 bases). Per germline, CDR1 LNHDA and CDR2 SQIVND (reference sequence). The CDR3 runs to 14 residues. Trimming shortened V by 5 bases and J by 0 bases, and 11 bases separated the two germline ends. CDR3 in DNA: TGTGCCAGTAGTTCACAGGGCCGCTCCTACGAGCAGTACTTC. It translates to CASSSQGRSYEQYF.

CDR3 residues: CSILGQGPIGFF. Here the CDR3 DNA reads TGCAGTATACTCGGACAGGGGCCGATTGGTTTCTTT. The gene calls are TRBV29-1 and TRBJ1-1, with 9 bases lining up with TRBD1. CDR3 size: 12 residues. CDR1 and CDR2 (germline): SQVTM, ANQGSEA.

The chain combines TRBV29-1 with TRBJ2-1, with 11 positions matching TRBD1. This CDR3 spans 12 amino acids. V was pared by 5 bases and J by 9 bases, with 3 bases of the junction left unmatched. Germline CDR1 is SQVTM and CDR2 is ANQGSEA. CDR3 nucleotides: TGCAGCGTTCGGACAGGGGGCGGTGAGCAGTTCTTC. Translated, it gives CSVRTGGGEQFF.

V and J are TRBV6-5 and TRBJ2-7; 9 bases match TRBD2. Germline lookup yields CDR1 MNHEY and CDR2 SVGAGI. The J segment lost 6 bases and the V segment lost 0 bases, leaving 6 bases of the junction unmatched. This CDR3 has 15 residues. The CDR3 DNA reads TGTGCCAGCAGTTACTCGGGGCGGGAGGGCGGCGAGCAGTACTTC. Residues: CASSYSGREGGEQYF.

V gene TRBV5-4 combines with J gene TRBJ1-6; D is ambiguous. V was pared by 4 bases and J by 7 bases, with 18 bases between. This CDR3 has 16 amino acids. Germline CDR1 reads SGHNT; CDR2 reads YYREEE (reference sequence). CDR3 amino acids: CASSTYSGGGNSPLHF. The CDR3, as DNA: TGTGCCAGCAGCACCTATTCGGGTGGTGGGAATTCACCCCTCCACTTT.

The J gene is TRBJ2-5, the V gene TRBV5-4; D call uncertain. Germline CDR1 and CDR2: SGHNT and YYREEE (reference sequence). The CDR3 has 13 residues. Deletions cut 6 bases from V and 4 bases from J, with 13 bases between. CDR3 nucleotides: TGTGCCAGCACCCGAGGCGCCTCAGAGACCCAGTACTTC. It specifies CASTRGASETQYF.

This chain links TRBV18 with TRBJ2-7, with TRBD1 matching 7 bases. V lost 3 bases and J lost 6; bases outside the gene matches: 2. The germline V gene encodes CDR1 KGHSH and CDR2 LQKENI. CDR3 size: 12 residues. CDR3 region: CASSPPGGEQYF. CDR3 coding DNA: TGTGCCAGCTCACCGCCAGGGGGCGAGCAGTACTTC.

CDR3 nucleotide sequence: TGCGCCAGCACGAAGGACACGAGCTCTGGAAACACCATATATTTT. Protein: CASTKDTSSGNTIYF. The chain is built from TRBV5-1 and TRBJ1-3; D may be TRBD1 (5 bases). The germline V gene has CDR1 SGHRS and CDR2 YFSETQ. The length of the CDR3 is 15 residues. V was clipped by 6 bases and J by 0 bases, with 13 bases between them.

V is TRBV10-3 and J is TRBJ2-1; 7 bases line up with TRBD2. The germline V gene encodes CDR1 ENHRY and CDR2 SYGVKD. With V trimmed by 7 bases and J by 11 bases, 17 bases remained unmatched. The CDR3 has 15 residues. In nucleotides, the CDR3 is TGTGCCATCAATCCCAACGAGGCGGGAGTGGGTCAGCAGTTCTTC. Translation: CAINPNEAGVGQQFF.

The rearrangement joins TRBV7-9 to TRBJ2-3; D is undetermined. Trimming left V 2 bases short and J 1 base short, with 10 bases between. The germline CDR1 and CDR2 sequences are SEHNR and FQNEAQ (reference sequence). The CDR3 extends over 15 amino acids. CDR3 sequence (DNA): TGTGCCAGCAGCTTAAGTAGGAGCCGCACAGATACGCAGTATTTT. It translates to CASSLSRSRTDTQYF. The full variable domain, in which reference TRBV7-9 and TRBJ2-3 provide the parts outside the CDR3, is DTGVSQNPRHKITKRGQNVTFRCDPISEHNRLYWYRQTLGQGPEFLTYFQNEAQLEKSRLLSDRFSAERPKGSFSTLEIQRTEQGDSAMYLCASSLSRSRTDTQYFGPGTRLTVL.